This TCR beta chain was observed in a study of T cell responses to AZD1222 COVID-19 vaccine. Using immunoSEQ multiplex PCR, the repertoire was profiled, and TCRdb retains in-frame clones only, with some absent. The sample lists about 85,000 clones; approximately 89% were seen once. Study-wide results and limits: The donor group comprised mostly white British people and more females; the analysis possibly underestimated clonal diversity. After the peak T cell response, and only then, were repertoires sampled. Vaccine-associated CD4 TCRs spanned spike, dominant at 160-218 and 743-854.

Comments on this clone: Its antigen is not known.

The sample consisted of peripheral blood, taken on day 0 of AZD1222 vaccination. The source of this sequence is an adult in good health.

CDR3 bases: TGTGCCAGCAAAAGGGGGGAGGGACAGGGGCGCACCGGGGAGCTGTTTTTT. Translation gives CASKRGEGQGRTGELFF. This sequence joins TRBV27 and TRBJ2-2, with TRBD1 matching 10 bases. After removal of 7 bases from V and 4 bases from J, the junction contained 12 bases not matched to a gene. The CDR3 is 17 residues long. CDR1 and CDR2 from the germline V gene are MNHEY and SMNVEV (reference sequence).